The 5 T cell receptor beta chains below were found in one sample sequenced in a study of Ad26.COV2.S vaccination and SARS-CoV-2 variants. Noted treatment: over 15 received Ad26.COV2.S at low or high dose, single or two shots; roughly five received placebo; per-sample allocation not given. Sampling occurred on day 63 after the first vaccine or placebo injection. Using immunoSEQ multiplex PCR, the repertoire was profiled, and TCRdb retains in-frame clones only, with some absent. This table has under 550,000 clones, approximately 90% appearing once. The source material was peripheral blood, sampled in a trial of Ad26.COV2.S vaccine versus placebo. These receptors were obtained from a person aged 18-60 years who received the Ad26.COV2.S COVID-19 vaccine or a placebo.

This chain links TRBV2 with TRBJ2-1; possible D gene TRBD1, 6 bases. Trimming took off 8 bases at V and 9 bases at J, with 14 bases between the two ends. Looked up from germline, CDR1 is SNHLY and CDR2 is FYNNEI. The CDR3 length is 12 residues. The CDR3 DNA reads as TGTGCCAGCGTGACAGGTTCAGGTGAGCAGTTCTTC. The encoded protein is CASVTGSGEQFF.

The chain has TRBV7-9 and TRBJ2-7; 8 bases are a match to TRBD1. The CDR3 has 15 residues. V was clipped by 4 bases and J by 0 bases; unmatched bases: 5. Germline V gives CDR1 SEHNR, CDR2 FQNEAQ (reference sequence). The CDR3 DNA sequence: TGTGCCAGCAGCTCAAGACAGGGGCCCTCCTACGAGCAGTACTTC. This encodes CASSSRQGPSYEQYF.

The gene calls are TRBV11-3 and TRBJ2-3; 14 positions match TRBD2. The CDR3 is 17 residues long. Germline V CDR1 and CDR2: SGHNT, YENEEA. Trimming cost V 4 bases and J 5 bases; bases outside gene matches: 8. For the CDR3, the DNA is TGTGCCAGCAGCTCCGGGACTAGCGGGAGTGAGGGAGATACGCAGTATTTT. Amino acids: CASSSGTSGSEGDTQYF. Full variable domain (remainder filled in from reference TRBV11-3 and TRBJ2-3): EAGVVQSPRYKIIEKKQPVAFWCNPISGHNTLYWYLQNLGQGPELLIRYENEEAVDDSQLPKDRFSAERLKGVDSTLKIQPAELGDSAVYLCASSSGTSGSEGDTQYFGPGTRLTVL.

The chain combines TRBV18 with TRBJ2-5; the D is unclear. V was shortened by 2 bases and J by 2 bases, with 12 bases between the two germline ends. The CDR3 spans 15 residues. Germline V gives CDR1 KGHSH, CDR2 LQKENI. The CDR3 is CASSPAGSFQETQYF. Here the CDR3 DNA reads TGTGCCAGCTCACCAGCCGGGTCATTTCAAGAGACCCAGTACTTC.

The genes are TRBV9 and TRBJ2-3; 9 bases align to TRBD2. The CDR3 covers 16 residues. V dropped 0 bases and J dropped 4; count of bases not matched to a gene: 6. Germline V gives CDR1 SGDLS, CDR2 YYNGEE. Here the CDR3 DNA reads TGTGCCAGCAGCGTAGAGCAGCGGGAGGTTTCAGATACGCAGTATTTT. Protein: CASSVEQREVSDTQYF.